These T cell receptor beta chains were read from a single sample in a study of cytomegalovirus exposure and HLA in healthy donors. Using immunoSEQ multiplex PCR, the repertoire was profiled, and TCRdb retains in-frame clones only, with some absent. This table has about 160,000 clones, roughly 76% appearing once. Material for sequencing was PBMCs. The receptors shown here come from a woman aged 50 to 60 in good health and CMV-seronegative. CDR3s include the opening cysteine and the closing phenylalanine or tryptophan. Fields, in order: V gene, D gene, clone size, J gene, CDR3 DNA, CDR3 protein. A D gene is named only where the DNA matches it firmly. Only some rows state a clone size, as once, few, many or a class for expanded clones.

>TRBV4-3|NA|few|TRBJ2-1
TGCGCCAGCAGCCAACTAAGTGAGGCTGAGCAGTTCTTC
CASSQLSEAEQFF
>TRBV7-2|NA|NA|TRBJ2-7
TGTGCCAGCAGCTTAACTGACGAGCAGTACTTC
CASSLTDEQYF
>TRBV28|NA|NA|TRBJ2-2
TGTGCCAGCAGTTTGGGGGGTCCTAGGGGATTAGACACCGGGGAGCTGTTTTTT
CASSLGGPRGLDTGELFF
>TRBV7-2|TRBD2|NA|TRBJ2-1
TGTGCCAGCAGCTTAGGGGGAGGGACGCACAATGAGCAGTTCTTC
CASSLGGGTHNEQFF
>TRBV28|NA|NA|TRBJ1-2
TGTGCCAGCAGTCTCGCGGGGGGTCGTAACTATGGCTACACCTTC
CASSLAGGRNYGYTF
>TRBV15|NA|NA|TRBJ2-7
TGTGCCACCAGCAGAGAACAGGGGGGGGCCTACGAGCAGTACTTC
CATSREQGGAYEQYF
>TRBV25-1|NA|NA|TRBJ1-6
TGTGCCAGCAGTGACCCAGGGAGGGGTTCACCCCTCCACTTT
CASSDPGRGSPLHF
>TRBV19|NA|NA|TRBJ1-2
TGTGCCAGTAGTAGAAACAGCGGCTATGGCTACACCTTC
CASSRNSGYGYTF
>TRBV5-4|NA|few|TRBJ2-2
TGTGCCAGCAGCTTACAGCGGCCCTTAAACACCGGGGAGCTGTTTTTT
CASSLQRPLNTGELFF
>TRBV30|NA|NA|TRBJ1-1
TGTGCCTGGAGTTGGACGGACAGAATAAACACTGAAGCTTTCTTT
CAWSWTDRINTEAFF
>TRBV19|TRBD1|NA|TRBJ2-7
TGTGCCAGTAGCCCCTTGGACAGGGACGACGAGCAGTACTTC
CASSPLDRDDEQYF
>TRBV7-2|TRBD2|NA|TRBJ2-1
TGTGCCAGCAGCAAGAGCGGGAGCTCCTACAATGAGCAGTTCTTC
CASSKSGSSYNEQFF
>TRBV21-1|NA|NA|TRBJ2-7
TGTGCCACCGCGGGACAGGGACCTTACGAGCAGTACTTC
CATAGQGPYEQYF
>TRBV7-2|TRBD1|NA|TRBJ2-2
TGTGCCAGCATCCTGGACAGGGGTGAATTCGGGGAGCTGTTTTTT
CASILDRGEFGELFF
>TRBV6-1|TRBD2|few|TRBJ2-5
TGTGCCAGCAGTGAACTAGCGGGGGGGCCAGAGACCCAGTACTTC
CASSELAGGPETQYF
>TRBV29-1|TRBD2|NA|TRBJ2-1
TGCAGCGTTGGGGGAAGAGCGACTAGCGGGAGAAGGGCAAGGAATGAGCAGTTCTTC
CSVGGRATSGRRARNEQFF
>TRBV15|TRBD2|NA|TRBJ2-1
TGTGCCACCAGCGCAACTAGCGGGAGGTACTCCTACAATGAGCAGTTCTTC
CATSATSGRYSYNEQFF
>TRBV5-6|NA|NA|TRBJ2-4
TGTGCCAGCAGCCCCCTCGCAGGGGCTGAGTACTTC
CASSPLAGAEYF
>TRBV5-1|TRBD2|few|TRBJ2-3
TGCGCCAGCAGCCATCGACCGGGACTAGCGGGAGGGCGTGGCACAGATACGCAGTATTTT
CASSHRPGLAGGRGTDTQYF
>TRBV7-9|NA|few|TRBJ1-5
TGTGCCAGCAGCTTAGGGCAATCCAATCAGCCCCAGCATTTT
CASSLGQSNQPQHF
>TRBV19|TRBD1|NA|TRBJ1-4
TGTGCCAGTAGTCCTAGACAGGGCCAGAATGAAAAACTGTTTTTT
CASSPRQGQNEKLFF
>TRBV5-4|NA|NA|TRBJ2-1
TGTGCCAGCAGCTTCGGCGGCTACAATGAGCAGTTCTTC
CASSFGGYNEQFF
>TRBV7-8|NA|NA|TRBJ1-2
TGTGCCAGCAGCCCTGAAAGCAACTATGGCTACACCTTC
CASSPESNYGYTF
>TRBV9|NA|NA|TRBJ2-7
TGTGCCAGCAGCGTAGGACCAGACACCTCCTACGAGCAGTACTTC
CASSVGPDTSYEQYF
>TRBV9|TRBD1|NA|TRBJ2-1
TGTGCCAGCAGGAAGGACAGGGGATACAATGAGCAGTTCTTC
CASRKDRGYNEQFF
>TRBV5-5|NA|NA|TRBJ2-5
TGTGCCAGCAGCCAAGGGCGGTCCAGAGGGCAGATGGAGGAGACCCAGTACTTC
CASSQGRSRGQMEETQYF
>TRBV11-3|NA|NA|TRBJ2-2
TGTGCCAGCAGCTTAGAAAGGAGCGGAGAAACCGGGGAGCTGTTTTTT
CASSLERSGETGELFF
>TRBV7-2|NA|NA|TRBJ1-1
TGTGCCAGCAGCCGGGGAGGGGCGATGAACACTGAAGCTTTCTTT
CASSRGGAMNTEAFF
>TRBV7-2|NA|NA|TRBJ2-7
TGTGCCAGCAGCTTAGCGGACAGTAGTCCCTACGAGCAGTACTTC
CASSLADSSPYEQYF
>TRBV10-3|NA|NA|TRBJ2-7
TGTGCCATCAGTGGTGGCTCCGAATACGAGCAGTACTTC
CAISGGSEYEQYF
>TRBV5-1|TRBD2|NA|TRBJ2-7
TGCGCCAGCACCCTAAGGGAGGGAGGATACGAGCAGTACTTC
CASTLREGGYEQYF
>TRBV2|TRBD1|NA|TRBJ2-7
TGTGCCAGTTCCCCCGACAGGGAAGGGACCTACGAGCAGTACTTC
CASSPDREGTYEQYF
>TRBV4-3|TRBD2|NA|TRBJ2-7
TGCGCCAGCAGCCTAAGAGGCGGGAGCAAATACGAGCAGTACTTC
CASSLRGGSKYEQYF
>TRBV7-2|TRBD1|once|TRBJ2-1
TGTGCCAGCAGCTCAGGACAGGGTAATGAGCAGTTCTTC
CASSSGQGNEQFF